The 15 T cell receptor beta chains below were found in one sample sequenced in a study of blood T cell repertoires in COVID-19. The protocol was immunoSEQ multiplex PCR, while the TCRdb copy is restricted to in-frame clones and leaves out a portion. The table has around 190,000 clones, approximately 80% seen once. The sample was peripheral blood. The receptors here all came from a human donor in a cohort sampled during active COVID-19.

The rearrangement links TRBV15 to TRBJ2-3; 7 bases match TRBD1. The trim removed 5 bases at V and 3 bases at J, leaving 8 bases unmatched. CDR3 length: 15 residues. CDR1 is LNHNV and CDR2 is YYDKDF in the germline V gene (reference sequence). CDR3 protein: CATSVNRGYTDTQYF. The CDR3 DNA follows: TGTGCCACCAGCGTCAACAGGGGTTATACAGATACGCAGTATTTT.

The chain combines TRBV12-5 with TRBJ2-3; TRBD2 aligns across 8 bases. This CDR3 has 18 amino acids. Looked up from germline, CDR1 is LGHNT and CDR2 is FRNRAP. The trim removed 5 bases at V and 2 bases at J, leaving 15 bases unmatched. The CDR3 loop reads CASGQPGGGPGNTDTQYF. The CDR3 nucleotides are TGTGCTAGTGGTCAACCCGGGGGGGGGCCGGGGAACACAGATACGCAGTATTTT. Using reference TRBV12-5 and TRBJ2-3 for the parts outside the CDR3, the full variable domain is DARVTQTPRHKVTEMGQEVTMRCQPILGHNTVFWYRQTMMQGLELLAYFRNRAPLDDSGMPKDRFSAEMPDATLATLKIQPSEPRDSAVYFCASGQPGGGPGNTDTQYFGPGTRLTVL.

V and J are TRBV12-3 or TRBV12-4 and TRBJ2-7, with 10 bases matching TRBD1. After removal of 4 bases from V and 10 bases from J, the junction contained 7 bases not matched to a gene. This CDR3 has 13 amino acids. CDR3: CASSYGQGDDQYF. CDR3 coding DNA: TGTGCCAGCAGTTACGGACAGGGGGATGATCAGTACTTC.

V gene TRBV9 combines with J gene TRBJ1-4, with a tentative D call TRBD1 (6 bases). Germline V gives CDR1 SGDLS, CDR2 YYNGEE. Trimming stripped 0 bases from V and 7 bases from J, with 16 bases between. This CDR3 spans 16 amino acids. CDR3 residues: CASSVGGRQAGEKLFF. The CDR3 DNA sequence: TGTGCCAGCAGCGTAGGGGGGAGACAGGCGGGTGAAAAACTGTTTTTT. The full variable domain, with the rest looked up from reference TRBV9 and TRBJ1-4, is DSGVTQTPKHLITATGQRVTLRCSPRSGDLSVYWYQQSLDQGLQFLIQYYNGEERAKGNILERFSAQQFPDLHSELNLSSLELGDSALYFCASSVGGRQAGEKLFFGSGTQLSVL.

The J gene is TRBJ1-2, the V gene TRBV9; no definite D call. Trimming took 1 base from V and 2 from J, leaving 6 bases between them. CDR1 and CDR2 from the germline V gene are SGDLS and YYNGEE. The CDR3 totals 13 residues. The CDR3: CASSVRGNYGYTF. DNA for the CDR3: TGTGCCAGCAGCGTAAGAGGGAACTATGGCTACACCTTC.

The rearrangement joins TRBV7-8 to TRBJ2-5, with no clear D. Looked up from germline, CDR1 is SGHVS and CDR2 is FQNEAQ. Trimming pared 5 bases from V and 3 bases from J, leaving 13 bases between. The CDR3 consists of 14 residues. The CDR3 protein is CASSPREKKETQYF. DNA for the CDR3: TGTGCCAGCAGCCCACGAGAAAAAAAAGAGACCCAGTACTTC.

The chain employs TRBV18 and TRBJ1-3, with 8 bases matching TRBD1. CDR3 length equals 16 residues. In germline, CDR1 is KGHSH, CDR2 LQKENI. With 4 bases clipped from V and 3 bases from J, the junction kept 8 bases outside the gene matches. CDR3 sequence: CASSLQDRVNGNTIYF. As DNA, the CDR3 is TGTGCCAGCTCACTCCAGGACAGGGTAAATGGAAACACCATATATTTT.

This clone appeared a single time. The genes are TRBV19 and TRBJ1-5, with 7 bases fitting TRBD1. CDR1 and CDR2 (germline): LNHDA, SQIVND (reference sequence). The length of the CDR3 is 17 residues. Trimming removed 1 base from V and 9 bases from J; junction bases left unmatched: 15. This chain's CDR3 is CASSIAVYTGEDRPQHF. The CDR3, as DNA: TGTGCCAGTAGTATAGCTGTGTACACAGGGGAGGATAGGCCCCAGCATTTT.

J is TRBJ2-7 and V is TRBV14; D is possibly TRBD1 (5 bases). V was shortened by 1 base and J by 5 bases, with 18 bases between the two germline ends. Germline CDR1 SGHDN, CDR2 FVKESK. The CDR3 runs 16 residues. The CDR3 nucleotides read TGTGCCAGCAGCCAAGCTCGTCAGGGTCTACGGAACGAGCAGTACTTC. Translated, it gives CASSQARQGLRNEQYF.

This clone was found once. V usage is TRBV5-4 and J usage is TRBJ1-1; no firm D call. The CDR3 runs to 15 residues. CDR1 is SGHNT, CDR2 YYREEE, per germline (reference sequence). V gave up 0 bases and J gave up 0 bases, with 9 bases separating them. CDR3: CASSLDLQLNTEAFF. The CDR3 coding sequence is TGTGCCAGCAGCTTGGATCTACAGCTGAACACTGAAGCTTTCTTT.

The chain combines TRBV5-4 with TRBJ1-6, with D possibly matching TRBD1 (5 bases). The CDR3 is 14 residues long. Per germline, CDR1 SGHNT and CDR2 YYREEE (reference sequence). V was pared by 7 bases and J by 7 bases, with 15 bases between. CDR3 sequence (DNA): TGTGCCAGCCTCCAATGGGGCATGAATTCACCCCTCCACTTT. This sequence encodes CASLQWGMNSPLHF. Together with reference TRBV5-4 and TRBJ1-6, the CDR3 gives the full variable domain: ETGVTQSPTHLIKTRGQQVTLRCSSQSGHNTVSWYQQALGQGPQFIFQYYREEENGRGNFPPRFSGLQFPNYSSELNVNALELDDSALYLCASLQWGMNSPLHFGNGTRLTVT.

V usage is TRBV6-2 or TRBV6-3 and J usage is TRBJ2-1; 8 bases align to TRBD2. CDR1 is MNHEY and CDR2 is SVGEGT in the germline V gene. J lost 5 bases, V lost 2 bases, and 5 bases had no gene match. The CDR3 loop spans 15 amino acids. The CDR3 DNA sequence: TGTGCCAGCAGTTACGAGCAGCGGGGGAACAATGAGCAGTTCTTC. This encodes CASSYEQRGNNEQFF.

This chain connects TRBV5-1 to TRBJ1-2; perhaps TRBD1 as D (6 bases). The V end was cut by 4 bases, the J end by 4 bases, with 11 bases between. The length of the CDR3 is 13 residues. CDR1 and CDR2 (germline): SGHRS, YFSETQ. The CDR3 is CASSPGQIYGYTF. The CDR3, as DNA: TGCGCCAGCAGCCCCGGACAGATCTATGGCTACACCTTC. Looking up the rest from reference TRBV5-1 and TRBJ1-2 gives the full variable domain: KAGVTQTPRYLIKTRGQQVTLSCSPISGHRSVSWYQQTPGQGLQFLFEYFSETQRNKGNFPGRFSGRQFSNSRSEMNVSTLELGDSALYLCASSPGQIYGYTFGSGTRLTVV.

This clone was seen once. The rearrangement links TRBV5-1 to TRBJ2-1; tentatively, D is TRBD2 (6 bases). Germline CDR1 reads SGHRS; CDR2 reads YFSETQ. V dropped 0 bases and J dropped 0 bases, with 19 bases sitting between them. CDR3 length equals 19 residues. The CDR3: CASSLVGSAGLSSYNEQFF. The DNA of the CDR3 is TGCGCCAGCAGCTTGGTTGGGTCGGCGGGGTTGAGCTCCTACAATGAGCAGTTCTTC.

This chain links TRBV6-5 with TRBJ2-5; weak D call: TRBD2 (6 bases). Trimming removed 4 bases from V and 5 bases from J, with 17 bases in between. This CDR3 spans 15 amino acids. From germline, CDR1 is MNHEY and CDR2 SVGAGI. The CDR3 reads CASSFGPGEYETQYF. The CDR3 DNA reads TGTGCCAGCAGTTTTGGTCCGGGGGAGTATGAGACCCAGTACTTC.